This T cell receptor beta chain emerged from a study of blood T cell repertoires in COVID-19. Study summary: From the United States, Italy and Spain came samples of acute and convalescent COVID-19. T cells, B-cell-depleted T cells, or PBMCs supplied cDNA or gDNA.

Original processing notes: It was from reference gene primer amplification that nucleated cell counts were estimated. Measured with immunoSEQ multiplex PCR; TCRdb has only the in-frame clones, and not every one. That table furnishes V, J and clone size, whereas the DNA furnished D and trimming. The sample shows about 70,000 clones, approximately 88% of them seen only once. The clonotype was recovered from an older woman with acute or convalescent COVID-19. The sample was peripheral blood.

CDR3 bases: TGTGCCAGCAGTTACTGGGGACAGGGGGCGAGGTTTGCTTTCTTT. It yields the protein CASSYWGQGARFAFF. This chain connects TRBV6-5 to TRBJ1-1; 12 bases match TRBD1. The CDR3 sequence is 15 residues long. The V segment lost 1 base and the J segment 11 bases; nucleotides outside the gene matches: 8. CDR1 MNHEY and CDR2 SVGAGI come from the germline V gene.